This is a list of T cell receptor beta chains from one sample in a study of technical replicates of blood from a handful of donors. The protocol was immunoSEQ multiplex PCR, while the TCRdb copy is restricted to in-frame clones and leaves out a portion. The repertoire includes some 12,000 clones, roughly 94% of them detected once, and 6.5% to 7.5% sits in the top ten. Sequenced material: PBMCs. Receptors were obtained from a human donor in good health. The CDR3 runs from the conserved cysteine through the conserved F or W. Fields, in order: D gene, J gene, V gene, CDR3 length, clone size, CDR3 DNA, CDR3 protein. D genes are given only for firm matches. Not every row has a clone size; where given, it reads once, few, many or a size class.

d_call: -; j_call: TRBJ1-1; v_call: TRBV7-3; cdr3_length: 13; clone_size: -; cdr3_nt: TGTGCCAGCAGCTCGAGGGCCAACACTGAAGCTTTCTTT; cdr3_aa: CASSSRANTEAFF
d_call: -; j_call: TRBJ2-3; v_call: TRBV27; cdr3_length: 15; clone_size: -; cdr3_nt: TGTGCCAGTTCGAGGGCGCTAGCGCGCACAGATACGCAGTATTTT; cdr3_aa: CASSRALARTDTQYF
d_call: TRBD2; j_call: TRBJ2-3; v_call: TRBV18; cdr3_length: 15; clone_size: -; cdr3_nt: TGTGCCAGCTCACCGGGGACTAGCGGGAGAGATACGCAGTATTTT; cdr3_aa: CASSPGTSGRDTQYF
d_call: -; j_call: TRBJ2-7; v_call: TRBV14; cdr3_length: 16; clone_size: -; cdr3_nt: TGTGCCAGCAGCCAAGCAGGGCCTTGGGATTCCTACGAGCAGTACTTC; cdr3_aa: CASSQAGPWDSYEQYF
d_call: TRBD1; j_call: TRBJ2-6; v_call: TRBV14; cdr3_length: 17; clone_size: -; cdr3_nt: TGTGCCAGCAGCCGCACAGGGGCCTCCCCTGGGGCCAACGTCCTGACTTTC; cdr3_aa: CASSRTGASPGANVLTF
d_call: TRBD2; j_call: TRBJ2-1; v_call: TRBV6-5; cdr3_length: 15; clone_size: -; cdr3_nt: TGTGCCAGCAGTTACCAGACTAGCGAGTACAATGAGCAGTTCTTC; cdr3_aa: CASSYQTSEYNEQFF
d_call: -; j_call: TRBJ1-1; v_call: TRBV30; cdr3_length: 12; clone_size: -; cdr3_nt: TGTGCCTGCACCGGGGGGGGAACTGAAGCTTTCTTT; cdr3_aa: CACTGGGTEAFF
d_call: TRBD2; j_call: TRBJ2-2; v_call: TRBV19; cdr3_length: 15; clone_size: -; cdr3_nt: TGTGCCAGTAGTCTACGGACTAGTGTGACGGGGGAGCTGTTTTTT; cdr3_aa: CASSLRTSVTGELFF
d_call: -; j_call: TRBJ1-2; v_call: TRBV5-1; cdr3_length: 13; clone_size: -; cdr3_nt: TGCGCCAGCAGCTCGCAGGGCAACTATGGCTACACCTTC; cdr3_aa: CASSSQGNYGYTF
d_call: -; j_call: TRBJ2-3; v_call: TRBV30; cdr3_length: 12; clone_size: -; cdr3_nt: TGTGCCTGGACTGAGAGCACAGATACGCAGTATTTT; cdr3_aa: CAWTESTDTQYF
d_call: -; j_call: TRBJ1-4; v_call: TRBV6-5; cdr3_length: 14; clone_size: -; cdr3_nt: TGTGCCAGCAGTTACTCGATCAGGGATGAAAAACTGTTTTTT; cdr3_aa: CASSYSIRDEKLFF
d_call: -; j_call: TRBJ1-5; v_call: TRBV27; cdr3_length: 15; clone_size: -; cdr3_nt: TGTGCCAGCAGTTCGGGGGTTGGGAGCAATCAGCCCCAGCATTTT; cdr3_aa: CASSSGVGSNQPQHF
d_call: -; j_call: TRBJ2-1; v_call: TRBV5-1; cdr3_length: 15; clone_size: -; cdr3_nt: TGCGCCAGCAGCTTGGGGGCCAGCTCCTACAATGAGCAGTTCTTC; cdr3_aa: CASSLGASSYNEQFF
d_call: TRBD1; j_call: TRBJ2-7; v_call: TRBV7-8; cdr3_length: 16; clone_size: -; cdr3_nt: TGTGCCAGCAGCCCCCGGCGGACAGGGGGTTTCCACGAGCAGTACTTC; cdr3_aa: CASSPRRTGGFHEQYF
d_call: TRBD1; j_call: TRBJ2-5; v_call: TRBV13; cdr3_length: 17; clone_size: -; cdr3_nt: TGTGCCAGCAGCCACTCAACAGGGGGGCCCTCAGGGTCGACCCAGTACTTC; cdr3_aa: CASSHSTGGPSGSTQYF
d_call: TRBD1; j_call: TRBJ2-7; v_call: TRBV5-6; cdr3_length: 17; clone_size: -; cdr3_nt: TGTGCCAGCAGCTTGGATCTTGGGACAGGGGTGCCCTACGAGCAGTACTTC; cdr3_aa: CASSLDLGTGVPYEQYF
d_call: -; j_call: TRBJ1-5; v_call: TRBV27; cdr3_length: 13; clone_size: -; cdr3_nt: TGTGCCAGCAGTCTCCAGGGAAATCAGCCCCAGCATTTT; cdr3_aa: CASSLQGNQPQHF
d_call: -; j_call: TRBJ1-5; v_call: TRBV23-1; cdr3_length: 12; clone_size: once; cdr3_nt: TGCGCCAGCAGTCAATTACAATCAGCCCAGCATTTT; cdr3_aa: CASSQLQSAQHF
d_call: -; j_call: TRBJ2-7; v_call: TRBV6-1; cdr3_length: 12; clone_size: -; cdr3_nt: TGTGCCAGCAGTGTACAGGGTTACGAGCAGTACTTC; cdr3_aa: CASSVQGYEQYF
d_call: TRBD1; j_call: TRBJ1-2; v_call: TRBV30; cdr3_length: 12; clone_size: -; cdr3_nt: TGTGCCCACGACAGGGAATCGGATGGCTACACCTTC; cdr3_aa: CAHDRESDGYTF
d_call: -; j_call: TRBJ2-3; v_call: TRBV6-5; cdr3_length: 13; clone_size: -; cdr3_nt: TGTGCCAGCAGTAGGAGGGGCGCAGATACGCAGTATTTT; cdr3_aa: CASSRRGADTQYF
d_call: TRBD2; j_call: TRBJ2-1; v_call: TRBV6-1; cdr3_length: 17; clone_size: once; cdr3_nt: TGTGCCAGCAGTGAATCCCCGGGGCTAGCGGTGTACAATGAGCAGTTCTTC; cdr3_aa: CASSESPGLAVYNEQFF
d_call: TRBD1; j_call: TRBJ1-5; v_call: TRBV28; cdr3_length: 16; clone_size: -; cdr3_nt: TGTGCCAGCAGTTTGCACTGGGGACAGGGCAGTCAGCCCCAGCATTTT; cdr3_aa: CASSLHWGQGSQPQHF
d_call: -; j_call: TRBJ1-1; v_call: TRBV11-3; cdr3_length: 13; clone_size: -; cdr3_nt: TGTGCCAGCAGCGGGCCTCGGAACACTGAAGCTTTCTTT; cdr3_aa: CASSGPRNTEAFF
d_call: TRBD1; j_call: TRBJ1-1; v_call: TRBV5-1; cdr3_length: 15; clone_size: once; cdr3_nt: TGCGCCAGCAGCTTGGCCATCAACAGGGGCACTGAAGCTTTCTTT; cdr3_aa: CASSLAINRGTEAFF
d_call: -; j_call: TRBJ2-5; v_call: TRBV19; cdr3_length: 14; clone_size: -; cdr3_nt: TGTGCCAGTAGTATTCAGGGCCTAGGGGAGACCCAGTACTTC; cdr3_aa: CASSIQGLGETQYF
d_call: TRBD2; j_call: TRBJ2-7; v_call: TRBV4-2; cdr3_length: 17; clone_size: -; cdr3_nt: TGTGCCAGCAGCCGCGACCCTGGGACTAGCGGGAGCTACGAGCAGTACTTC; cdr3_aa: CASSRDPGTSGSYEQYF
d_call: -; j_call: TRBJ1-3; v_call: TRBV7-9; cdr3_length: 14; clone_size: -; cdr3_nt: TGTGCCAGCAGCAGAGGAGACTCTGGAAACACCATATATTTT; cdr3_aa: CASSRGDSGNTIYF
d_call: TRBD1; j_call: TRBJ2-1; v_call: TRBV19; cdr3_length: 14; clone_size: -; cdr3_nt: TGTGCCAGTAGAGGGACAGGGGCCTACAATGAGCAGTTCTTC; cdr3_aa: CASRGTGAYNEQFF
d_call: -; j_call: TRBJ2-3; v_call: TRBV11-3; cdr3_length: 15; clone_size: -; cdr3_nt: TGTGCCAGCAGCTTAGGGTCGGGGGAGAGAGATACGCAGTATTTT; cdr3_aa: CASSLGSGERDTQYF
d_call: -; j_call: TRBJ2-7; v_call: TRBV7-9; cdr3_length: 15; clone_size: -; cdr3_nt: TGTGCCAGCAGCCCCAAAGACAGGACCGTCTACGAGCAGTACTTC; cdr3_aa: CASSPKDRTVYEQYF
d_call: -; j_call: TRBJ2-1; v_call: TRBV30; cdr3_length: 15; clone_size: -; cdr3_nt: TGTGCCTGGAGTTCCGGCCTAGCGTCCTCCAATGAGCAGTTCTTC; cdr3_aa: CAWSSGLASSNEQFF
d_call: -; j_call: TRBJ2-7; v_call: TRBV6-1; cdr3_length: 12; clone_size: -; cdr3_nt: TGTGCCAGCAGTGAAGCGAGGTACGAGCAGTACTTC; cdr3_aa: CASSEARYEQYF
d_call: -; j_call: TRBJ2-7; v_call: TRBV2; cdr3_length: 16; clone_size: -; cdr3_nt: TGTGCCAGTGAGGTTGGAGGTTTAGGGGGATCCTACGAGCAGTACTTC; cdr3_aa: CASEVGGLGGSYEQYF
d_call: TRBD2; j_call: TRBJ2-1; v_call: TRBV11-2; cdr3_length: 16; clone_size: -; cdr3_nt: TGTGCCAGCAGCCTCATCCTAGCGGGAGACTACAATGAGCAGTTCTTC; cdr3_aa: CASSLILAGDYNEQFF
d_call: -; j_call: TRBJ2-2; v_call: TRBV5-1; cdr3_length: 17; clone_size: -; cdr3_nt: TGCGCCAGCAGCTTGGATCTGGGGGCGGGAGAGTCCGGGGAGCTGTTTTTT; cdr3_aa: CASSLDLGAGESGELFF
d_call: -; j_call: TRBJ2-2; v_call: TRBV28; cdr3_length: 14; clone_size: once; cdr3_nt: TGTGCCAGCAGAGACGGACAATACACCGGGGAGCTGTTTTTT; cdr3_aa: CASRDGQYTGELFF
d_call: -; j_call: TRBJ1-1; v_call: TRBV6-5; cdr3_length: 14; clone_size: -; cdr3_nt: TGTGCCAGCAGCGCGGGGGACAATCTAATGGAAGCTTTCTTT; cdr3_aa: CASSAGDNLMEAFF
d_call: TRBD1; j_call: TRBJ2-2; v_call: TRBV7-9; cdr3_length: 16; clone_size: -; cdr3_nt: TGTGCCAGCAGCTTCGCCGGGACAGGGTACACCGGGGAGCTGTTTTTT; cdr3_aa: CASSFAGTGYTGELFF
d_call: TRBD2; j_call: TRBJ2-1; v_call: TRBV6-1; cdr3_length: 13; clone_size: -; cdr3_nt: TGTGCCAGCAGCACTTCTCTAGCGGTTGAGCAGTTCTTC; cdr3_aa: CASSTSLAVEQFF
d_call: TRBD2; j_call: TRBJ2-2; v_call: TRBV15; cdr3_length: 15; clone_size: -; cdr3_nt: TGTGCCACCAGCAGAGATAGTAGCGGGAGCTGGGAGCTGTTTTTT; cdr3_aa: CATSRDSSGSWELFF
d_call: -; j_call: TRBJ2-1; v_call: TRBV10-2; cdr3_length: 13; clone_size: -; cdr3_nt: TGCGCCAGCAGTGAGTTTGAGAGCAATGAGCAGTTCTTC; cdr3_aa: CASSEFESNEQFF
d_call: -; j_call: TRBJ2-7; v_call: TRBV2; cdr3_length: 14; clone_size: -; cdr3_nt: TGTGCCAGCAGTGGATTGCAGGGTTCCTACGAGCAGTACTTC; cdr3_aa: CASSGLQGSYEQYF
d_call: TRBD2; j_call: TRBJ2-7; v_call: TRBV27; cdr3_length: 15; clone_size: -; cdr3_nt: TGTGCCAGCAGTTTAACGGCTAGCGGACTCTACGAGCAGTACTTC; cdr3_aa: CASSLTASGLYEQYF
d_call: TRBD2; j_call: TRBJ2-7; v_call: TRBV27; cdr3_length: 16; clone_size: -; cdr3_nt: TGTGCCAGCAGTTCCCCACTAGCGGGAGTAATATACGAGCAGTACTTC; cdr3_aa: CASSSPLAGVIYEQYF
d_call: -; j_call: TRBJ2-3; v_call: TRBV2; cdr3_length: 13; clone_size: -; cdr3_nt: TGTGCCAGCAACCAGATGCTCACAGATACGCAGTATTTT; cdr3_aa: CASNQMLTDTQYF
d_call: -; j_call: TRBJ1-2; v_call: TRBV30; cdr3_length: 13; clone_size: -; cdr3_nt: TGTGCCTGCTCTCCCGGGACTAACTATGGCTACACCTTC; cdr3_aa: CACSPGTNYGYTF
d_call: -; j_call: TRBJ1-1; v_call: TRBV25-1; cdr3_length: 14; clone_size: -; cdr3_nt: TGTGCCAGCAGTGAATGGTATGGGGGCGCTGAAGCTTTCTTT; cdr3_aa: CASSEWYGGAEAFF
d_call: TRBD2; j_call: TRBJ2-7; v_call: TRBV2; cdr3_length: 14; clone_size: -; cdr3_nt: TGTGCCAGCAGGGGAGGGGACCGGTTTTACGAGCAGTACTTC; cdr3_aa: CASRGGDRFYEQYF
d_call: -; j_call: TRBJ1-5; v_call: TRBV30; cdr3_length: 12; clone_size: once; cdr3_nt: TGTGCCTGGAGTCTCGCCGAGCAGCCCCAGCATTTT; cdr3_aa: CAWSLAEQPQHF
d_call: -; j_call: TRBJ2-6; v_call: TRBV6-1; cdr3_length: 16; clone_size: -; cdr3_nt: TGTGCCAGCAGTGCACGTTATTCGGCTGGGGCCAACGTCCTGACTTTC; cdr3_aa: CASSARYSAGANVLTF
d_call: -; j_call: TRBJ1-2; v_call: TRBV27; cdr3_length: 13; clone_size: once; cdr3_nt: TGTGCCAGCAGTTTACAGGGAAACTATGGCTACACCTTC; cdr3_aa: CASSLQGNYGYTF
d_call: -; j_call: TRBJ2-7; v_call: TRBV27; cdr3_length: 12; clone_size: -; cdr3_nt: TGTGCCAGCAGTTTTCTAGGTTACGAGCAGTACTTC; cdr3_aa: CASSFLGYEQYF